These 22 T cell receptor beta chains came from one sample sequenced in a study of T cells in localized non-small cell lung cancer. Sequencing used immunoSEQ multiplex PCR; TCRdb keeps in-frame clones, though not all of them. The sample lists 60,000 or so clones, roughly 76% seen once, with approximately 4.7% in the top ten. This material consisted of PBMCs, taken before any cancer treatment. Receptors were obtained from a man aged 35-75 years with stage II lung adenocarcinoma.

V gene TRBV5-8 combines with J gene TRBJ1-1; possibly TRBD1 for D (5 bases). The CDR3 consists of 16 residues. V gave up 2 bases and J gave up 0 bases, with 14 bases separating them. Germline lookup yields CDR1 SGHTS and CDR2 YDEGEE. The CDR3 protein is CASSFTSGTVNTEAFF. The CDR3 DNA reads TGTGCCAGCAGCTTTACCTCCGGGACGGTGAACACTGAAGCTTTCTTT.

The chain has TRBV2 and TRBJ1-1, with D possibly matching TRBD1 (5 bases). The V gene's germline CDR1 is SNHLY and CDR2 FYNNEI. V was clipped by 6 bases and J by 0 bases, with 8 bases between them. This CDR3 region has 13 residues. The CDR3 bases are TGTGCCAGCAGGGGACTGTTGAACACTGAAGCTTTCTTT. Its translation is CASRGLLNTEAFF.

The J gene is TRBJ2-5, the V gene TRBV4-1, with D tentatively TRBD1 (6 bases). The V end was cut by 0 bases, the J end by 3 bases, with 14 bases between. Germline CDR1 and CDR2: MGHRA and YSYEKL. CDR3 length: 16 amino acids. CDR3 nucleotide sequence: TGCGCCAGCAGCCAAGATTCGGCAGGGGCGAAAGAGACCCAGTACTTC. Translating gives CASSQDSAGAKETQYF.

The chain uses TRBV6-4 and TRBJ2-1; D is unresolved. The V end lost 4 bases, the J end lost 8 bases, and 12 bases lay between the germline ends. In germline, CDR1 is MRHNA, CDR2 SNTAGT. The CDR3 contains 13 residues. CDR3 in DNA: TGTGCCAGCAGTGCGTATCTAGGCGATGAGCAGTTCTTC. Residues: CASSAYLGDEQFF.

V usage is TRBV5-1 and J usage is TRBJ1-4; 7 bases agree with TRBD1. CDR3 length: 15 residues. Germline lookup yields CDR1 SGHRS and CDR2 YFSETQ. Germline trimming cut 0 bases from V and 4 bases from J; bases unmatched to any gene: 3. CDR3 nucleotides: TGCGCCAGCAGCTTGGCGGGACAGAGTAATGAAAAACTGTTTTTT. Protein: CASSLAGQSNEKLFF.

The CDR3 DNA follows: TGTGCCAGCTCACCCCAAACTAGCGGAGTGGGGCAGTACTTC. Its translation: CASSPQTSGVGQYF. The V gene is TRBV18, the J gene TRBJ2-7; 8 bases map to TRBD2. V lost 3 bases and J lost 9; bases outside the gene matches: 10. The germline V gene encodes CDR1 KGHSH and CDR2 LQKENI. The CDR3 extends over 14 amino acids.

The chain carries TRBV27 and TRBJ1-3; D remains unclear. In germline, CDR1 is MNHEY, CDR2 SMNVEV (reference sequence). Trimming left V 5 bases short and J 6 bases short, with 14 bases between. This CDR3 region has 14 residues. The CDR3 sequence: CASSPWEGANTIYF. CDR3 nucleotides: TGTGCCAGCAGTCCATGGGAGGGTGCAAACACCATATATTTT.

The gene calls are TRBV7-2 and TRBJ2-5; D assignment may be TRBD1 or TRBD2 (5 bases each). Deletions cut 3 bases from V and 5 bases from J, with 22 bases between. Per the germline V gene, CDR1 is SGHTA and CDR2 is FQGNSA. The CDR3 is 17 residues long. The CDR3, as DNA: TGTGCCAGCAGCTTGAGGCCCCGGGGCCATGCATGGGAGACCCAGTACTTC. Protein product: CASSLRPRGHAWETQYF.

The chain recombines TRBV27 with TRBJ2-7, with D uncertain. Germline lookup yields CDR1 MNHEY and CDR2 SMNVEV (reference sequence). V shed 6 bases and J shed 4 bases, with 10 bases lying between them. The length of the CDR3 is 12 residues. The DNA for the CDR3 is TGTGCCAGCAGCCCATCGCGGTACGAGCAGTACTTC. Amino acids: CASSPSRYEQYF.

This clone was picked up one time. This chain joins TRBV2 and TRBJ1-5; 7 bases are a match to TRBD1. The CDR3 length is 16 residues. The germline gives CDR1 SNHLY, CDR2 FYNNEI. V lost 6 bases, J lost 4 bases, and 12 bases stayed unmatched. The CDR3 nucleotides are TGTGCCAGCAGCCCCTTGGGCGGGACAGCAAATCAGCCCCAGCATTTT. This codes for CASSPLGGTANQPQHF. The entire variable domain, with the rest obtained from reference TRBV2 and TRBJ1-5, is as follows: EPEVTQTPSHQVTQMGQEVILRCVPISNHLYFYWYRQILGQKVEFLVSFYNNEISEKSEIFDDQFSVERPDGSNFTLKIRSTKLEDSAMYFCASSPLGGTANQPQHFGDGTRLSIL.

The chain employs TRBV7-3 and TRBJ2-1; 10 nucleotides line up with TRBD2. This CDR3 region has 13 residues. Trimming cost V 5 bases and J 7 bases; bases outside gene matches: 2. Looked up from germline, CDR1 is SGHTA and CDR2 is FQGTGA. CDR3 nucleotide sequence: TGTGCCAGCAGCGAGACTAGCGGGAATGAGCAGTTCTTC. As protein: CASSETSGNEQFF.

This clone was detected once. DNA of the CDR3: TGTGCCAGTAGTCTTATAAGTGGGAGGGCAATCAGCAATGAGCAGTTCTTC. It specifies CASSLISGRAISNEQFF. The chain links TRBV19 to TRBJ2-1; 7 bases fit TRBD2. This CDR3 spans 17 amino acids. V lost 5 bases, J lost 6 bases, and 16 bases stayed unmatched. In germline, CDR1 is LNHDA, CDR2 SQIVND (reference sequence).

This clone has a single count. V gene TRBV6-1 combines with J gene TRBJ2-5; TRBD2 might be the D (6 bases). CDR3 size: 14 residues. Trimming pared 6 bases from V and 4 bases from J, leaving 15 bases between. Germline loops: CDR1 MNHNS, CDR2 SASEGT. The CDR3 loop is CASSGVGGGETQYF. The CDR3 coding sequence is TGTGCCAGCAGCGGCGTCGGGGGTGGAGAGACCCAGTACTTC.

The sample holds one count of this clone. This sample includes further DNA sequences coding for the same CDR3. The chain is built from TRBV13 and TRBJ2-5; 9 bases map to TRBD2. With 4 bases clipped from V and 5 bases from J, the junction kept 5 bases outside the gene matches. The germline V gene has CDR1 PRHDT and CDR2 FYEKMQ (reference sequence). The CDR3 spans 14 residues. Written as DNA, the CDR3 is TGTGCCAGCAGCTCTGGACTAGCGAGGGAGACCCAGTACTTC. This gives the protein CASSSGLARETQYF. The full variable domain, completed using reference TRBV13 and TRBJ2-5, is AAGVIQSPRHLIKEKRETATLKCYPIPRHDTVYWYQQGPGQDPQFLISFYEKMQSDKGSIPDRFSAQQFSDYHSELNMSSLELGDSALYFCASSSGLARETQYFGPGTRLLVL.

V gene TRBV27 combines with J gene TRBJ2-7; tentatively, D is TRBD1 or TRBD2 (5 bases each). The CDR3 contains 13 residues. CDR1 and CDR2 (germline): MNHEY, SMNVEV (reference sequence). Trimming cost V 3 bases and J 3 bases, with 9 bases left between them. CDR3 sequence (DNA): TGTGCCAGCAGTTTCTTGAGGGGCTACGAGCAGTACTTC. Translation gives CASSFLRGYEQYF.

This chain connects TRBV9 to TRBJ1-5; the D gene is possibly TRBD1 (6 bases). Trimming pared 2 bases from V and 4 bases from J, leaving 13 bases between. The V gene's germline CDR1 is SGDLS and CDR2 YYNGEE. This CDR3 region has 15 residues. The CDR3 loop is CASSVDSNTNQPQHF. The CDR3 DNA sequence: TGTGCCAGCAGCGTGGACAGTAATACAAATCAGCCCCAGCATTTT.

In its sample, this clone was seen once. The CDR3 reads CASSSPGQGMNTEAFF. As DNA, the CDR3 is TGTGCCAGCAGTTCCCCCGGACAGGGTATGAACACTGAAGCTTTCTTT. This chain connects TRBV28 to TRBJ1-1, with 8 bases lining up with TRBD1. Germline trimming cut 4 bases from V and 0 bases from J; bases unmatched to any gene: 7. Looked up from germline, CDR1 is MDHEN and CDR2 is SYDVKM. CDR3 length equals 16 residues.

The V gene is TRBV30, the J gene TRBJ2-7; TRBD2 matches 8 bases. The CDR3 is 14 amino acids. V was clipped by 2 bases and J by 2 bases; unmatched bases: 5. Germline CDR1 and CDR2: GTSNPN and SVGIG (reference sequence). The CDR3 region is CAWSPGGGAYEQYF. CDR3 DNA: TGTGCCTGGAGTCCCGGGGGGGGAGCCTACGAGCAGTACTTC.

The J gene is TRBJ1-4, the V gene TRBV6-5; TRBD1 aligns across 9 bases. The germline V gene encodes CDR1 MNHEY and CDR2 SVGAGI. V was clipped by 6 bases and J by 8 bases; unmatched bases: 7. The CDR3 extends over 14 amino acids. CDR3 coding DNA: TGTGCCAGCAGCCCCGGGACAGGGCTCGAAAAACTGTTTTTT. Amino acids: CASSPGTGLEKLFF.

The chain carries TRBV6-5 and TRBJ1-3; D unclear. V lost 1 base, J lost 0 bases, and 4 bases lay in between. CDR1 and CDR2 from the germline V gene are MNHEY and SVGAGI. The CDR3 is 14 amino acids. Here the CDR3 reads CASSYLSSGNTIYF. In DNA, the CDR3 is TGTGCCAGCAGTTACTTGTCCTCTGGAAACACCATATATTTT.

The CDR3 DNA reads TGTGCCAGCTCCGCCCTTACAGGGGCGGCGAACACTGAAGCTTTCTTT. Residues: CASSALTGAANTEAFF. The V and J genes are TRBV2 and TRBJ1-1, with 7 nucleotides matching TRBD1. There are 16 residues in the CDR3. Trimming at V came to 8 bases and at J to 1 base, leaving 13 bases not matched to a gene. Germline V gives CDR1 SNHLY, CDR2 FYNNEI.

J is TRBJ2-7 and V is TRBV5-4, with 9 bases lining up with TRBD2. Trimming took 2 bases from V and 5 from J; bases not matched to a gene: 2. Per the germline V gene, CDR1 is SGHNT and CDR2 is YYREEE (reference sequence). The CDR3 is 13 amino acids. CDR3: CASSFLAGDEQYF. CDR3 sequence (DNA): TGTGCCAGCAGCTTTTTAGCGGGAGACGAGCAGTACTTC.